This T cell receptor (beta chain) was sequenced in a study of early T cells in non-severe SARS-CoV-2 infection. Study-wide background: The study sequenced bulk RNA from unsorted whole blood, with chains unpaired.

Looked up from germline, CDR1 is SGHDN and CDR2 is FVKESK. Unmatched junction bases numbered 1, after V lost 3 bases and J lost 2 bases. The CDR3 has 13 amino acids. MiXCR, applied by TCRdb to the 5' RACE reads, yields one record per CDR3 protein. The sample includes around 92,000 distinct CDR3 sequences, 9.5% to 12% seen only once; the top ten take around 5.4%. The chain couples TRBV14 to TRBJ2-7; TRBD1 agrees at 7 bases. The sequenced material came from whole blood. This receptor was taken from an adult who was a healthcare worker with PCR-confirmed SARS-CoV-2 infection or an uninfected control (not recorded which). The CDR3: CASSHQGAYEQYF. In DNA form, the CDR3 reads TGTGCCAGCAGCCATCAGGGGGCCTACGAGCAGTACTTC.